This T cell receptor beta chain was captured in a study of shared T cell receptors in the human thymus. This CDR3 is built from 16 residues. V lost 6 bases and J lost 3, with 21 bases in between. Germline assignment: CDR1 SGHRS and CDR2 YFSETQ. TCRdb's copy holds only in-frame clones and misses some; the assay was immunoSEQ multiplex PCR. The table lists hundreds of thousands of clones, over 75% of them singletons. Separately, the same data were catalogued under a study of human thymus T cells.

Sequencing used thymocytes. This TCR derives from a boy in the first two years of life with a congenital heart defect. The V and J genes are TRBV5-1 and TRBJ2-5, with a possible D match to TRBD2 (6 bases). The CDR3 sequence is CASTPYFGSGKETQYF. The CDR3, as DNA: TGCGCCAGCACCCCCTATTTTGGTAGCGGTAAAGAGACCCAGTACTTC.